This T cell receptor (beta chain) was sequenced in a study of Ad26.COV2.S vaccination and SARS-CoV-2 variants. Treatment noted: over 15 received Ad26.COV2.S at low or high dose, single or two shots; roughly 5 received placebo; per-sample allocation not given. The study sampled participants on day 63 after the first vaccine or placebo injection. The data were produced by immunoSEQ multiplex PCR, yet TCRdb's version contains in-frame clones alone and is incomplete. The table shows more than 400,000 clones, with 80% to 95% occurring only once. The length of the CDR3 is 14 residues. Germline CDR1 reads SGHAT; CDR2 reads FQNNGV. V lost 0 bases to trimming and J lost 4 bases; unmatched junction nucleotides: 1.

Sequenced material: peripheral blood, taken in a trial of Ad26.COV2.S vaccine versus placebo. This rearrangement joins TRBV11-2 to TRBJ2-7; 9 bases are shared with TRBD1. The TCR sequence derives from a person aged 18-60 years who received the Ad26.COV2.S COVID-19 vaccine or a placebo. The chain's CDR3 is CASSLETGGYEQYF. The CDR3 coding sequence is TGTGCCAGCAGCTTAGAGACAGGGGGTTACGAGCAGTACTTC.